A selection of T cell receptor beta chains follows, all from one sample in a study of cytomegalovirus exposure and HLA in healthy donors. Assay used: immunoSEQ multiplex PCR; TCRdb lists only in-frame clones, some missing. This table holds around 120,000 clones, approximately 80% found once. Sequences were obtained from PBMCs. Source of these receptors: a woman in her forties in good health and CMV-seropositive. Both conserved end residues are part of each CDR3. D genes are given only for firm matches.

V,J,D,length,DNA,CDR3
TRBV7-9,TRBJ2-7,-,12,TGTGCCAGCAGCCCCGGGAGCTACGAGCAGTACTTC,CASSPGSYEQYF
TRBV27,TRBJ2-1,-,15,TGTGCCAGCAGTTTTGATGCCCCCTACGATGGTGAGCAGTTCTTC,CASSFDAPYDGEQFF
TRBV28,TRBJ2-7,-,15,TGTGCCAGCAGTTTATCTCTACAGGATCCCCTCGAGCAGTACTTC,CASSLSLQDPLEQYF
TRBV28,TRBJ1-5,-,13,TGTGCCAGCAGTACAGAGAACAATCAGCCCCAGCATTTT,CASSTENNQPQHF
TRBV7-8,TRBJ1-4,-,14,TGTGCCAGCCGACATCGGCGGGGTAATGAAAAACTGTTTTTT,CASRHRRGNEKLFF
TRBV30,TRBJ2-7,-,13,TGTGCCTGGAGTGCCTCAGGGAACTACGAGCAGTACTTC,CAWSASGNYEQYF
TRBV28,TRBJ2-7,TRBD2,14,TGTGCCAGCAGTCCCTCCGGAGCGGGAGGCGAGCAGTACTTC,CASSPSGAGGEQYF
TRBV10-1,TRBJ1-5,-,11,TGCGCCAGCGGGGGGGGTGGGCCCCAGCATTTT,CASGGGGPQHF
TRBV7-9,TRBJ1-2,-,15,TGTGCCAGCAGCCCATCCTCGACAGTTAACTATGGCTACACCTTC,CASSPSSTVNYGYTF
TRBV4-3,TRBJ2-5,TRBD1,17,TGCGCCAGCAGCCAAGATTCAACAGGGGGCGCGGGAGAGACCCAGTACTTC,CASSQDSTGGAGETQYF
TRBV7-9,TRBJ2-5,TRBD1,14,TGTGCCAGCAGCAGACCAGGGGGCGAAGAGACCCAGTACTTC,CASSRPGGEETQYF
TRBV6-5,TRBJ2-3,TRBD2,15,TGTGCCAGCACCCCTTCTAGCGGGGTAGTAGATACGCAGTATTTT,CASTPSSGVVDTQYF